The 31 T cell receptor beta chains presented below share a single source sample, sequenced in a study of identical twins (dated by TCRdb to about 2016). The library came from 5' RACE. Data came from an Illumina HiSeq 2000. TCRdb applied fastp at Q25 and MiXCR to the public reads, then kept only in-frame beta chains. Each CDR3 protein appears once, grouped with its most common genes and DNA. This sample lists about 890,000 distinct CDR3 sequences; 9% to 15% were detected once. The ten largest make up around 1.5% of the sample. These data are also associated with another study on yellow fever vaccine responses in identical twins.

The sample consisted of PBMCs. The receptor source for this set is a woman younger than 30 in good health.

Note on this clonotype: The junction departs from germline at one end; a sequencing error may be responsible. The genes are TRBV6-1 and TRBJ1-4; D not resolved. CDR3 length equals 11 residues. The germline V gene has CDR1 MNHNS and CDR2 SASEGT. The CDR3 nucleotides are TGTGTCAGCGGACGACGTGAAAAACTGTTTTTT. Its protein is CVSGRREKLFF.

This chain uses TRBV10-3 with TRBJ2-7; D uncertain. The V end lost 3 bases, the J end lost 8 bases, and 11 bases lay between the germline ends. Germline V gene sequence: CDR1 ENHRY, CDR2 SYGVKD. This CDR3 has 12 amino acids. As DNA, the CDR3 is TGTGCCATCAGTGATCGTTACCAGAAGCAGTACGTC. This codes for CAISDRYQKQYV.

As concerns this clonotype: At one end the junction does not follow the germline gene, possibly because of a read error. This chain uses TRBV12-3 or TRBV12-4 with TRBJ2-4, with 12 bases fitting TRBD2. CDR3 length: 19 residues. CDR3 nucleotides: TGTGCCTGCAGTTCAGTCACTAGCGGGAGGCTTGGCCAAAAGGGGGTTCAGTACTTC. It yields the protein CACSSVTSGRLGQKGVQYF.

This clonotype was seen more than once but under ten times. The CDR3 spells CASMRGPGETQYF. The CDR3 DNA sequence: TGTGCCAGCATGAGGGGTCCCGGGGAGACCCAGTACTTC. V usage is TRBV2 and J usage is TRBJ2-5, with D possibly called TRBD1 or TRBD2 (5 bases each). The CDR3 spans 13 residues. V was shortened by 7 bases and J by 5 bases, with 14 bases between the two germline ends. Germline lookup yields CDR1 SNHLY and CDR2 FYNNEI.

The chain employs TRBV5-1 and TRBJ2-2; 11 nucleotides agree with TRBD1. The CDR3 has 15 amino acids. V gave up 0 bases and J gave up 6 bases; unmatched junction bases: 1. Germline V gene sequence: CDR1 SGHRS, CDR2 YFSETQ. In nucleotides, the CDR3 is TGCGCCAGCAGCTTGGCGGGACAGGGGGCCGGGGAGCTGTTTTTT. This codes for CASSLAGQGAGELFF.

This clonotype was recorded many times. This chain connects TRBV12-3 or TRBV12-4 to TRBJ2-5; D might be TRBD2 (5 bases). The CDR3 is made up of 13 amino acids. V lost 2 bases and J 9 bases, leaving 13 bases between the germline ends. The CDR3 here is CASSLIPGSSQYF. The CDR3 region has the DNA TGTGCCAGCAGTTTAATACCTGGGAGCTCCCAGTACTTC.

The genes are TRBV10-3 and TRBJ1-5; 8 positions match TRBD1. Germline V gene data show CDR1 as ENHRY and CDR2 as SYGVKD. This CDR3 is 15 amino acids long. Trimming at V came to 6 bases and at J to 1 base, leaving 5 bases not matched to a gene. The CDR3 reads CAISKDRESNQPQHF. The CDR3 nucleotides are TGTGCCATCAGCAAGGACAGGGAGAGCAATCAGCCCCAGCATTTT.

DNA of the CDR3: TGTGCCAGCAGCTTAACGGGTATACAGGGGTCGGTCAACTATGGCTACACCTTC. This encodes CASSLTGIQGSVNYGYTF. The chain joins TRBV7-8 to TRBJ1-2; TRBD1 agrees at 7 bases. Germline assignment: CDR1 SGHVS and CDR2 FQNEAQ. This CDR3 spans 18 amino acids. After removal of 2 bases from V and 2 bases from J, the junction contained 14 bases not matched to a gene.

The gene calls are TRBV6-1 and TRBJ1-5; a possible D gene is TRBD1 (5 bases). In germline, CDR1 is MNHNS, CDR2 SASEGT. The CDR3 length is 13 residues. This chain's CDR3 is CGTATVPNQPQHF. In nucleotides, the CDR3 is TGTGGAACAGCGACAGTCCCCAATCAGCCCCAGCATTTT.

The table lists this clonotype with many counts. The genes are TRBV5-1 and TRBJ2-1, with D perhaps assigned TRBD1 or TRBD2 (6 bases each). The V end lost 1 base, the J end lost 4 bases, and 12 bases lay between the germline ends. This CDR3 region has 15 residues. Germline V CDR1 and CDR2: SGHRS, YFSETQ. The chain's CDR3 is CASSLPGAGYNEQFF. For the CDR3, the DNA is TGCGCCAGCAGCTTGCCGGGGGCCGGATACAATGAGCAGTTCTTC.

In this sample, this clonotype turned up a few times. The chain couples TRBV12-3 or TRBV12-4 to TRBJ2-1, with TRBD2 identical over 9 bases. The junction had 14 bases not matched to a gene; V was cut back by 6 bases and J by 2 bases. The CDR3 contains 18 residues. The CDR3 protein is CASSPGLAILTTYNEQFF. The DNA for the CDR3 is TGTGCCAGCAGCCCCGGACTAGCGATCCTCACCACCTACAATGAGCAGTTCTTC.

This clonotype appeared many times. CDR3 coding DNA: TGTGCCAGCAGTCGAGCGGGAGGGTACTATGAGCAGTTCTTC. It specifies CASSRAGGYYEQFF. This sequence joins TRBV2 and TRBJ2-1; 10 bases line up with TRBD2. Per germline, CDR1 SNHLY and CDR2 FYNNEI. The CDR3 extends over 14 amino acids. The V gene end was trimmed by 5 bases and the J gene end by 8 bases; junction bases not matched to a gene: 6.

DNA for the CDR3: TGCGCCAGCAGCGGCGGACAGGGGGTGTACGAGCAGTACGTC. Translation: CASSGGQGVYEQYV. The chain carries TRBV5-1 and TRBJ2-7, with 10 bases that match TRBD1. With 4 bases clipped from V and 4 bases from J, the junction kept 5 bases outside the gene matches. The CDR3 length is 14 residues. Germline V gene lookup returns CDR1 SGHRS and CDR2 YFSETQ.

The chain employs TRBV20-1 and TRBJ2-7; D possibly matches TRBD1 or TRBD2 (5 bases each). CDR1 is DFQATT and CDR2 is SNEGSKA in the germline V gene (reference sequence). The CDR3 is 12 residues long. V was trimmed by 5 bases and J by 3 bases, leaving 11 bases between them. CDR3 region: CSAPGRNYEQYV. Here the CDR3 DNA reads TGCAGTGCTCCGGGACGCAACTACGAGCAGTACGTC.

The V and J genes are TRBV5-1 and TRBJ2-1; 7 bases match TRBD2. The CDR3 contains 17 residues. The ends lost 3 bases at V and 3 bases at J; junction bases unmatched: 12. Germline lookup yields CDR1 SGHRS and CDR2 YFSETQ. In DNA, the CDR3 is TGCGCCAGCAGCTCCCAGTCTAGCGGAAACTTCTACAATGAGCAGTTCTTC. It encodes CASSSQSSGNFYNEQFF. Looking up the rest from reference TRBV5-1 and TRBJ2-1 gives the full variable domain: KAGVTQTPRYLIKTRGQQVTLSCSPISGHRSVSWYQQTPGQGLQFLFEYFSETQRNKGNFPGRFSGRQFSNSRSEMNVSTLELGDSALYLCASSSQSSGNFYNEQFFGPGTRLTVL.

This clonotype was picked up a small number of times. The gene calls are TRBV24-1 and TRBJ1-5, with 8 bases matching TRBD1. The germline V gene has CDR1 KGHDR and CDR2 SFDVKD. The CDR3 length is 15 residues. The V segment lost 4 bases and the J segment 4 bases; nucleotides outside the gene matches: 5. As DNA, the CDR3 is TGTGCCACCAGTGACCGGACAGGGACGAATCAGCCCCAGCATTTT. Encoded protein: CATSDRTGTNQPQHF.

This clonotype was counted ten times or more. The genes are TRBV7-6 and TRBJ1-4, with a possible D match to TRBD1 (5 bases). CDR3 length equals 14 residues. CDR1 and CDR2 (germline): SGHVS, FNYEAQ. V dropped 2 bases and J dropped 8 bases, with 12 bases sitting between them. Here the CDR3 DNA reads TGTGCCAGCAGCTTATCGGGGGTTCAGGAAAAACTGTTTTTT. It translates to CASSLSGVQEKLFF.

This clonotype was seen at least ten times. The V call is TRBV6-5, the J call TRBJ2-5; D is unclear. The CDR3 spans 12 residues. The V gene's germline CDR1 is MNHEY and CDR2 SVGAGI. V was cut by 3 bases and J by 2 bases, with 4 bases left in between. The CDR3 is CASSYKQETQYF. The CDR3 DNA sequence: TGTGCCAGCAGTTATAAACAAGAGACCCAGTACTTC.

The chain links TRBV29-1 to TRBJ1-5; D gene uncertain. The germline V and J ends were trimmed by 5 bases and 3 bases, with 8 bases remaining between them. Germline V CDR1 and CDR2: SQVTM, ANQGSEA. This CDR3 spans 12 amino acids. DNA of the CDR3: TGCAGCGTTCGAGAGCCCAATCAGCCCCAGCATTTT. This translates into CSVREPNQPQHF.

The gene calls are TRBV3-1 and TRBJ2-1; D might be TRBD1 (5 bases). Germline V CDR1 and CDR2: LGHDT, YNNKEL (reference sequence). The CDR3 totals 14 residues. With 1 base removed from V and 1 base from J, the gap between germline ends came to 5 bases. CDR3 in amino acids: CASSQGQSYNEQFF. In DNA form, the CDR3 reads TGTGCCAGCAGCCAAGGACAGTCCTACAATGAGCAGTTCTTC.

This clonotype was seen ten or more times. The chain recombines TRBV5-1 with TRBJ2-1; 9 positions agree with TRBD2. From germline, CDR1 is SGHRS and CDR2 YFSETQ. V trimming: 1 base; J trimming: 10 bases; junction bases outside the gene matches: 12. This CDR3 spans 16 amino acids. The CDR3 sequence is CASSLYSSGAQGEQFF. In DNA form, the CDR3 reads TGCGCCAGCAGCTTGTACTCTAGCGGGGCCCAAGGGGAGCAGTTCTTC. The full variable domain, with the rest looked up from reference TRBV5-1 and TRBJ2-1, is KAGVTQTPRYLIKTRGQQVTLSCSPISGHRSVSWYQQTPGQGLQFLFEYFSETQRNKGNFPGRFSGRQFSNSRSEMNVSTLELGDSALYLCASSLYSSGAQGEQFFGPGTRLTVL.

A few counts support this clonotype. The chain joins TRBV20-1 to TRBJ1-5, with D tentatively TRBD1 (6 bases). CDR1 is DFQATT, CDR2 SNEGSKA, per germline (reference sequence). The V gene lost 3 bases and the J gene lost 5 bases, with 11 bases spanning the gap. This CDR3 contains 13 residues. CDR3 coding DNA: TGCAGTGCTAGGAAGGGGGTTGATCAGCCCCAGCATTTT. This encodes CSARKGVDQPQHF.

This clonotype was picked up a small number of times. The V gene is TRBV4-1, the J gene TRBJ2-7, with TRBD2 matching over 13 bases. The germline CDR1 and CDR2 sequences are MGHRA and YSYEKL. The CDR3 length is 17 residues. The V and J ends lost 4 bases and 3 bases, in that order; junction bases with no gene match: 9. The CDR3 DNA is TGCGCCAGCAGCCCGCAGGGGACTAGCGGGATAATCTACGAGCAGTACTTC. Protein sequence: CASSPQGTSGIIYEQYF.

This clonotype has a handful of counts. The chain has TRBV4-1 and TRBJ2-1; D unresolved. Germline values: CDR1 MGHRA, CDR2 YSYEKL. This CDR3 comprises 12 residues. V gave up 1 base and J gave up 8 bases, with 6 bases separating them. The CDR3 DNA follows: TGCGCCAGCAGCCAAGTAGGATATGAGCAGTTCTTC. Translation: CASSQVGYEQFF.

This clonotype was counted between two and nine times. The CDR3 nucleotides read TGCGCCAGCAGCCGGTGGGGGCTCCGGGACAGCTCTGGAAACACCATATATTTT. It specifies CASSRWGLRDSSGNTIYF. This chain links TRBV5-1 with TRBJ1-3, with 7 nucleotides matching TRBD1. The V segment lost 4 bases and the J segment 0 bases; nucleotides outside the gene matches: 13. Germline V gives CDR1 SGHRS, CDR2 YFSETQ. The CDR3 consists of 18 residues. The full variable domain, completed using reference TRBV5-1 and TRBJ1-3, is KAGVTQTPRYLIKTRGQQVTLSCSPISGHRSVSWYQQTPGQGLQFLFEYFSETQRNKGNFPGRFSGRQFSNSRSEMNVSTLELGDSALYLCASSRWGLRDSSGNTIYFGEGSWLTVV.

This chain uses TRBV7-8 with TRBJ1-1; D gene unclear. The CDR3 runs to 15 residues. The germline V and J ends were trimmed by 1 base and 5 bases, with 14 bases remaining between them. CDR1 is SGHVS, CDR2 FQNEAQ, per germline. CDR3 nucleotides: TGTGCCAGCAGCTTAGTGCCCGAAAAGGTGACTGAAGCTTTCTTT. Translating it yields CASSLVPEKVTEAFF.

This clonotype was counted between two and nine times. The V and J genes are TRBV6-1 and TRBJ2-5; TRBD1 is a possible D gene (6 bases). CDR1 and CDR2 from the germline V gene are MNHNS and SASEGT. This CDR3 is built from 14 residues. V dropped 7 bases and J dropped 5 bases, with 17 bases sitting between them. For the CDR3, the DNA is TGTGCCAGCATGAACAGGGCCGCGGCGGAGACCCAGTACTTC. Protein product: CASMNRAAAETQYF.

CDR3 in amino acids: CASSSLGLAGSTDTQYF. CDR3 in DNA: TGTGCCAGCAGCTCCCTGGGACTAGCGGGCTCGACAGATACGCAGTATTTT. The chain links TRBV7-3 to TRBJ2-3, with 12 bases matching TRBD2. CDR3 length: 17 residues. Unmatched junction bases numbered 8, after V lost 4 bases and J lost 3 bases. CDR1 SGHTA and CDR2 FQGTGA come from the germline V gene.

This clonotype was seen a few times. V usage is TRBV18 and J usage is TRBJ2-7; 7 bases agree with TRBD1. Germline lookup yields CDR1 KGHSH and CDR2 LQKENI. This CDR3 is built from 14 residues. Unmatched junction bases numbered 1, after V lost 1 base and J lost 1 base. The CDR3 is CASSPLQGSYEQYF. The CDR3 DNA is TGTGCCAGCTCACCACTACAGGGGTCCTACGAGCAGTACTTC.

This clonotype showed up just a few times. The genes are TRBV29-1 and TRBJ2-1; 8 bases align to TRBD2. The germline CDR1 and CDR2 sequences are SQVTM and ANQGSEA. V shed 8 bases and J 0 bases; nucleotides not matched to a gene: 9. The CDR3 is 15 amino acids. The CDR3 region is CSTREGLVSYNEQFF. The CDR3 nucleotides read TGCAGCACAAGAGAGGGACTAGTCTCCTACAATGAGCAGTTCTTC.

The chain uses TRBV27 and TRBJ2-1; 7 bases match TRBD2. The CDR3 is made up of 14 amino acids. Per germline, CDR1 MNHEY and CDR2 SMNVEV (reference sequence). Trimming took 7 bases from V and 8 from J; bases not matched to a gene: 11. In DNA, the CDR3 is TGTGCCAGCAAGGCGACGGGAGGATTCCATGAGCAGTTCTTC. This codes for CASKATGGFHEQFF.